The 17 T cell receptor beta chains in this list originate from one sample, sequenced in a study of blood T cells in healthy people across ages. The use of a sample-barcoded 5' primer and a J-beta primer mix characterized a second PCR of 7 to 11 cycles. TCRdb re-derived calls from the 5' RACE reads in MiXCR, one entry per CDR3 protein. The repertoire holds around 870,000 distinct CDR3 sequences, with around 26% as singletons. Sequencing was performed on blood. Source of these receptors: a woman older than 75 in good health.

About this clonotype itself: The junction and the germline gene differ at one end; a read error may be behind it. The chain recombines TRBV5-5 with TRBJ2-7; D gene uncertain. CDR1 SGHKS and CDR2 YYEKEE come from the germline V gene (reference sequence). CDR3 length equals 14 residues. CDR3 sequence reads: CASSLVGSSYEQCF. CDR3 DNA sequence: TGTGCCAGCAGCTTGGTAGGGTCCTCCTACGAGCAGTGCTTC.

This clonotype occurred many times. The V and J genes are TRBV28 and TRBJ2-3, with 8 bases that match TRBD2. V lost 7 bases to trimming and J lost 5 bases; unmatched junction nucleotides: 5. Germline V gives CDR1 MDHEN, CDR2 SYDVKM. The CDR3 totals 13 residues. The chain's CDR3 is CASIGGGRDTQYF. The CDR3 region has the DNA TGTGCCAGCATTGGCGGGGGGCGAGATACGCAGTATTTT.

This sequence joins TRBV11-2 and TRBJ2-4; D gene uncertain. Trimming pared 1 base from V and 0 bases from J, leaving 28 bases between. CDR1 and CDR2 from the germline V gene are SGHAT and FQNNGV. This CDR3 has 22 amino acids. For the CDR3, the DNA is TGTGCCAGCAGCTTAGTAAATCCCGATGCCGAAGGCCGCCTTCTAGCCAAAAACATTCAGTACTTC. Residues: CASSLVNPDAEGRLLAKNIQYF. The full variable domain, its missing parts supplied by reference TRBV11-2 and TRBJ2-4, is EAGVAQSPRYKIIEKRQSVAFWCNPISGHATLYWYQQILGQGPKLLIQFQNNGVVDDSQLPKDRFSAERLKGVDSTLKIQPAKLEDSAVYLCASSLVNPDAEGRLLAKNIQYFGAGTRLSVL.

This rearrangement joins TRBV29-1 to TRBJ2-7; 9 bases fit TRBD1. The CDR3 loop spans 13 amino acids. Per germline, CDR1 SQVTM and CDR2 ANQGSEA. V trimming: 4 bases; J trimming: 4 bases; junction bases outside the gene matches: 5. The CDR3 is CSVAGQGPYEQYF. CDR3 DNA sequence: TGCAGCGTTGCGGGACAGGGCCCGTACGAGCAGTACTTC.

The chain couples TRBV21-1 to TRBJ2-1. TRBV21-1 is reported as a pseudogene. There are 12 residues in the CDR3. CDR3 sequence: CASSIVGNEQLF. CDR3 bases: TGTGCCAGCAGCATAGTCGGCAATGAGCAGTTGTTC.

The V and J genes are TRBV5-1 and TRBJ2-7; D tentatively reads TRBD1 or TRBD2 (5 bases each). The V gene's germline CDR1 is SGHRS and CDR2 YFSETQ. The CDR3 loop spans 15 amino acids. With 0 bases removed from V and 3 bases from J, the gap between germline ends came to 13 bases. The CDR3 sequence: CASSLAGTPRYEQYF. CDR3 nucleotides: TGCGCCAGCAGCTTGGCCGGGACCCCACGCTACGAGCAGTACTTC.

This clonotype was recorded many times. The V and J genes are TRBV5-1 and TRBJ1-2; D is unclear. Germline loops: CDR1 SGHRS, CDR2 YFSETQ. The CDR3 is made up of 14 amino acids. V was shortened by 0 bases and J by 5 bases, with 11 bases between the two germline ends. CDR3: CASSLGLIDYGYTF. Here the CDR3 DNA reads TGCGCCAGCAGCTTGGGGCTCATAGATTATGGCTACACCTTC.

The sample holds many counts of this clonotype. The chain links TRBV6-2 or TRBV6-3 to TRBJ2-1; D remains unclear. Germline CDR1 is MNHEY and CDR2 is SVGEGT. V was shortened by 6 bases and J by 7 bases, with 13 bases between the two germline ends. The CDR3 runs to 13 residues. DNA for the CDR3: TGTGCCAGCAGATCCCAAACAGTAAATGAGCAGTTCTTC. This sequence encodes CASRSQTVNEQFF.

V is TRBV12-3 or TRBV12-4 and J is TRBJ2-1; a possible D gene is TRBD2 (5 bases). V dropped 6 bases and J dropped 2 bases, with 14 bases sitting between them. This CDR3 is built from 15 residues. CDR3 bases: TGTGCCAGCAGCAGTGGAGTCGGGACCTACAATGAGCAGTTCTTC. This gives the protein CASSSGVGTYNEQFF.

This clonotype was detected many times. V gene TRBV6-5 combines with J gene TRBJ2-7, with a tentative D call TRBD2 (5 bases). This CDR3 has 15 amino acids. Germline lookup yields CDR1 MNHEY and CDR2 SVGAGI. V gave up 1 base and J gave up 5 bases, with 15 bases separating them. The CDR3 region has the DNA TGTGCCAGCAGTTACTTCGGTGTAGGGCGGGACGAGCAGTACTTC. Its translation is CASSYFGVGRDEQYF.

This clonotype was seen repeatedly, ten times or more. This chain links TRBV6-2 or TRBV6-3 with TRBJ2-7; D is perhaps TRBD2 (6 bases). Germline-derived CDR1 and CDR2 are MNHEY and SVGEGT. V was cut by 4 bases and J by 0 bases, with 13 bases left in between. This CDR3 has 15 amino acids. CDR3 in amino acids: CASSSTSQSSYEQYF. The DNA for the CDR3 is TGTGCCAGCAGTTCAACTAGCCAGAGCTCCTACGAGCAGTACTTC.

This clonotype has at least ten counts. V and J are TRBV2 and TRBJ2-3, with 11 bases that match TRBD2. The CDR3 is 16 amino acids. CDR1 is SNHLY, CDR2 FYNNEI, per germline. The junction had 5 bases not matched to a gene; V was cut back by 6 bases and J by 0 bases. The CDR3 here is CASRGTSGSSTDTQYF. Here the CDR3 DNA reads TGTGCCAGCAGAGGGACTAGCGGATCTAGCACAGATACGCAGTATTTT.

This clonotype was recorded at least ten times. This sequence joins TRBV7-2 and TRBJ1-2; 9 nucleotides agree with TRBD1. The V gene end was trimmed by 1 base and the J gene end by 8 bases; junction bases not matched to a gene: 2. Per the germline V gene, CDR1 is SGHTA and CDR2 is FQGNSA. The CDR3 totals 13 residues. The CDR3 DNA reads TGTGCCAGCAGCTTAGACAGGGGGCGAGGCTACACCTTC. Translated: CASSLDRGRGYTF.

About this clonotype: It may be a read error: a sequence one base away is much more abundant. The chain combines TRBV7-2 with TRBJ1-5; D might be TRBD1 (6 bases). This CDR3 spans 14 amino acids. Per germline, CDR1 SGHTA and CDR2 FQGNSA. The CDR3 DNA reads as TGTGCCTGCAGCCCCAACAGGGTACGTCAGCCCCAGCATTTT. It yields the protein CACSPNRVRQPQHF.

V gene TRBV20-1 combines with J gene TRBJ1-5; 9 bases map to TRBD1. The CDR3 has 14 residues. Trimming cost V 6 bases and J 3 bases; bases outside gene matches: 6. Germline V gene lookup returns CDR1 DFQATT and CDR2 SNEGSKA (reference sequence). CDR3 amino acids: CSAPTGGNNQPQHF. CDR3 nucleotides: TGCAGTGCCCCGACAGGGGGTAACAATCAGCCCCAGCATTTT.

There are a few counts of this clonotype. The rearrangement joins TRBV7-2 to TRBJ2-2; possible D gene TRBD2, 7 bases. CDR3 length equals 15 residues. Trimming cost V 5 bases and J 7 bases, with 17 bases left between them. Germline V gives CDR1 SGHTA, CDR2 FQGNSA. For the CDR3, the DNA is TGTGCCAGCAGCCCCCGCGGGCGGGGGCTCGGGGAGCTGTTTTTT. Translating it yields CASSPRGRGLGELFF.

This clonotype was seen ten or more times. The J gene is TRBJ2-7, the V gene TRBV7-2; perhaps TRBD2 as D (6 bases). The germline gives CDR1 SGHTA, CDR2 FQGNSA. The CDR3 is made up of 12 amino acids. With 6 bases removed from V and 6 bases from J, the gap between germline ends came to 12 bases. The CDR3, as DNA: TGTGCCAGCAGAAGCGCGGGATCCGAGCAGTACTTC. Protein sequence: CASRSAGSEQYF.